This T cell receptor beta chain appears in the sequencing data of a study of identical twins. TCRdb independently ran MiXCR on the 5' RACE reads; one entry per CDR3 protein. The repertoire has some 100,000 distinct CDR3 sequences, roughly 6% of them found once; the top ten carry about an eighth. With V trimmed by 3 bases and J by 6 bases, 10 bases remained unmatched. The CDR3 has 16 residues. Germline lookup yields CDR1 LNHNV and CDR2 YYDKDF (reference sequence). This clonotype was counted ten times or more. This clonotype was obtained from a woman aged 50 to 60 in good health. The chain recombines TRBV15 with TRBJ1-5; 8 bases map to TRBD1. Sequenced input: memory T cells sorted from blood. DNA of the CDR3: TGTGCCACCAGCAGTCACAGGGGGAGTTCAGCTCAGCCCCAGCATTTT. Protein product: CATSSHRGSSAQPQHF.